The 8 T cell receptor beta chains given below trace back to one sample, sequenced in a study of T cell repertoires in cytomegalovirus infection. TCRdb analysed the reads with MiXCR anew, one entry per CDR3 protein. The table lists some 800,000 distinct CDR3 sequences, approximately 32% of them singletons. Their target antigens are unknown. The source was cultured CD8+ T cells from PBMCs, collected from culture after CMV antigen stimulation. All receptors come from a human donor in good health (CMV status not recorded). Some clones in this sample may be carry-over from other donors' samples.

The sample holds a few counts of this clonotype. This sequence joins TRBV6-2 or TRBV6-3 and TRBJ1-5, with 7 nucleotides matching TRBD1. Germline loops: CDR1 MNHEY, CDR2 SVGEGT. J lost 0 bases, V lost 8 bases, and 4 bases had no gene match. The length of the CDR3 is 14 residues. The CDR3 here is CASYGTDSNQPQHF. CDR3 DNA sequence: TGTGCCAGCTACGGGACAGATAGCAATCAGCCCCAGCATTTT.

The chain is built from TRBV7-6 and TRBJ2-3; either TRBD1 or TRBD2 may supply D (5 bases each). The CDR3 extends over 16 amino acids. Trimming pared 3 bases from V and 0 bases from J, leaving 13 bases between. Germline lookup yields CDR1 SGHVS and CDR2 FNYEAQ. The CDR3 sequence: CASSFRDRPSTDTQYF. The CDR3 DNA sequence: TGTGCCAGCAGCTTTCGGGACCGCCCGAGCACAGATACGCAGTATTTT. Full variable domain (missing parts from reference TRBV7-6 and TRBJ2-3): GAGVSQSPRYKVTKRGQDVALRCDPISGHVSLYWYRQALGQGPEFLTYFNYEAQQDKSGLPNDRFSAERPEGSISTLTIQRTEQRDSAMYRCASSFRDRPSTDTQYFGPGTRLTVL.

As for this clonotype: Since a much larger clone is just one base distant, this may be a read error. This chain links TRBV7-8 with TRBJ1-5, with D possibly being TRBD1 (5 bases). Germline assignment: CDR1 SGHVS and CDR2 FQNEAQ. V lost 5 bases and J 11 bases, leaving 25 bases between the germline ends. This CDR3 has 16 amino acids. This CDR3 reads CASSVYGTPGDQSQHF. CDR3 nucleotide sequence: TGTGCCAGCAGCGTATACGGGACTCCTGGGGACCAGTCCCAGCATTTT.

This clonotype was seen repeatedly, ten times or more. V gene TRBV7-9 combines with J gene TRBJ2-7; TRBD1 agrees at 7 bases. Per the germline V gene, CDR1 is SEHNR and CDR2 is FQNEAQ (reference sequence). CDR3 length: 17 residues. J was trimmed by 3 bases and V by 3 bases; bases with no gene match: 14. Written as DNA, the CDR3 is TGTGCCAGCAGCTTTAATTCACCTTCGGGACAGAACTACGAGCAGTACGTC. Its translation: CASSFNSPSGQNYEQYV.

The chain combines TRBV5-4 with TRBJ2-6; no clear D. The germline V gene encodes CDR1 SGHNT and CDR2 YYREEE (reference sequence). Trimming took off 4 bases at V and 0 bases at J, with 11 bases between the two ends. The CDR3 loop spans 16 amino acids. The CDR3 is CASSGGRSSGANVLTF. DNA for the CDR3: TGTGCCAGCAGCGGCGGACGGAGCTCTGGGGCCAACGTCCTGACTTTC.

This chain links TRBV29-1 with TRBJ2-2; D not certain. Trimming removed 5 bases from V and 4 bases from J, with 8 bases in between. Per germline, CDR1 SQVTM and CDR2 ANQGSEA. The CDR3 length is 12 residues. The CDR3 reads CSVTAITGELFF. CDR3 DNA sequence: TGCAGCGTTACAGCGATCACCGGGGAGCTGTTTTTT.

This clonotype was seen ten or more times. The chain has TRBV4-1 and TRBJ2-7; 10 bases are a match to TRBD2. The CDR3 has 14 amino acids. V lost 0 bases to trimming and J lost 5 bases; unmatched junction nucleotides: 1. The germline CDR1 and CDR2 sequences are MGHRA and YSYEKL. Written as DNA, the CDR3 is TGCGCCAGCAGCCAAGAAACTAGCGGGAACGAGCAGTACTTC. This sequence encodes CASSQETSGNEQYF.

This clonotype was seen many times. The rearrangement joins TRBV7-9 to TRBJ2-7, with unresolved D. The CDR3 runs to 13 residues. V lost 5 bases and J lost 4, with 12 bases in between. CDR1 is SEHNR, CDR2 FQNEAQ, per germline (reference sequence). For the CDR3, the DNA is TGTGCCAGCAGCGCTACTGTAAAGTACGAGCAGTACTTC. Translated, it gives CASSATVKYEQYF.